The source of this T cell receptor (beta chain) is a study of response to subunit inactivated influenza vaccine. CDR1 and CDR2 (germline): DFQATT, SNEGSKA (reference sequence). V lost 0 bases, J lost 8 bases, and 16 bases stayed unmatched. The CDR3 length is 17 residues. With respect to this clonotype: Its matching antigen is unknown.

Points from the study as a whole: That few new T cells are recruited by each seasonal influenza vaccination was the authors' suggestion.

TCRdb re-called the RT-PCR reads with MiXCR, one entry per CDR3 protein. Of a few hundred thousand distinct CDR3 sequences detected, roughly 9.8% appear once; the ten largest clones hold roughly 12%. The TCR comes from a man in his fifties who received an inactivated influenza vaccine. This specimen was PBMCs from blood, taken roughly 47 days after vaccination. The chain joins TRBV20-1 to TRBJ2-3; 8 bases fit TRBD2. CDR3 residues: CSARDTWREASGATQYF. The CDR3 nucleotides are TGCAGTGCTAGAGATACGTGGCGGGAGGCGAGTGGCGCTACGCAGTATTTT.